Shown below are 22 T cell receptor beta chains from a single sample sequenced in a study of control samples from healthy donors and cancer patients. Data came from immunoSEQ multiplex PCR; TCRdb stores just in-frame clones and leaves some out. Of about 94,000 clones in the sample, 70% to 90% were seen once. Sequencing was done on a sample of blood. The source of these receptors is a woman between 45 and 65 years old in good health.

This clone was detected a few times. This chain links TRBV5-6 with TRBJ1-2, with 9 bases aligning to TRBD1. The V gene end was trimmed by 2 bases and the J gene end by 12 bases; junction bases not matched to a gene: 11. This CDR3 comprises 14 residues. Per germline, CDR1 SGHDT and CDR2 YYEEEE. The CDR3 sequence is CASSLADRGPPDTF. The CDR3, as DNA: TGTGCCAGCAGCTTAGCGGACAGGGGCCCACCGGACACCTTC.

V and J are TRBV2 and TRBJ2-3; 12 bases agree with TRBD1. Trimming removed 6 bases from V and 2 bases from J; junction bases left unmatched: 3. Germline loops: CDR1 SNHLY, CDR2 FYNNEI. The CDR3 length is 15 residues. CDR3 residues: CASRGTGGYTDTQYF. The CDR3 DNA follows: TGTGCCAGCAGAGGGACAGGGGGCTACACAGATACGCAGTATTTT.

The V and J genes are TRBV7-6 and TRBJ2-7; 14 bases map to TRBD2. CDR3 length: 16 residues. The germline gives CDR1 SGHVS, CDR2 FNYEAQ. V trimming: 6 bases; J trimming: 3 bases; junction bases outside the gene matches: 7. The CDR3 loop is CASSFGLAGGNYEQYF. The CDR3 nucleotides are TGTGCCAGCAGTTTCGGACTAGCGGGGGGTAACTACGAGCAGTACTTC.

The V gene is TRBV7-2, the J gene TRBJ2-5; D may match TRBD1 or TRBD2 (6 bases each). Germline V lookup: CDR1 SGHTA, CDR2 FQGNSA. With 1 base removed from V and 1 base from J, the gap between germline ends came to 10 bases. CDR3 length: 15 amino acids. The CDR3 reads CASSLGGALQETQYF. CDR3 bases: TGTGCCAGCAGCTTAGGGGGGGCTCTCCAAGAGACCCAGTACTTC.

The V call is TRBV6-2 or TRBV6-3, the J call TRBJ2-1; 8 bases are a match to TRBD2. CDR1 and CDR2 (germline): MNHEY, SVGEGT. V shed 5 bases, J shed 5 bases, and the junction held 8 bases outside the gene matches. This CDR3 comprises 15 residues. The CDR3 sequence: CASSPLGRGDNEQFF. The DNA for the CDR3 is TGTGCCAGCAGTCCCCTGGGGCGGGGGGACAATGAGCAGTTCTTC.

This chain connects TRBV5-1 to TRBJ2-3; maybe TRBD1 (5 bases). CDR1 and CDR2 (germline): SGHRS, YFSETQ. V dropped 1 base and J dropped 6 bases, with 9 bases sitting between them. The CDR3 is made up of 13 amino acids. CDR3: CASSLKGADTQYF. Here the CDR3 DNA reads TGCGCCAGCAGCTTGAAAGGGGCTGATACGCAGTATTTT. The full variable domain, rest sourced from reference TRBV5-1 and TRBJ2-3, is KAGVTQTPRYLIKTRGQQVTLSCSPISGHRSVSWYQQTPGQGLQFLFEYFSETQRNKGNFPGRFSGRQFSNSRSEMNVSTLELGDSALYLCASSLKGADTQYFGPGTRLTVL.

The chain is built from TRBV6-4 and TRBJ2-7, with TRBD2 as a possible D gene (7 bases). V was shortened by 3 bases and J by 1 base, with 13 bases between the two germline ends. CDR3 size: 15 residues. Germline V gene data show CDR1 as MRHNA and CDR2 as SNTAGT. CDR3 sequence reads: CASSEVRGGSYEQYF. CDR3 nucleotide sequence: TGTGCCAGCAGTGAAGTCAGGGGAGGGTCCTACGAGCAGTACTTC.

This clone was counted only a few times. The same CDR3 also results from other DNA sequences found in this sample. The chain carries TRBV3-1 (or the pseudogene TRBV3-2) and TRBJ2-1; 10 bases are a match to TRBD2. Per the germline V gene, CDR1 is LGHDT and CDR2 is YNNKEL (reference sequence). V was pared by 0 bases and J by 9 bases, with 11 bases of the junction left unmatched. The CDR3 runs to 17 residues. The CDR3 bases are TGTGCCAGCAGCCAAGAGCCCAGCGGGAGGGCCTTGCTTGAGCAGTTCTTC. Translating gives CASSQEPSGRALLEQFF.

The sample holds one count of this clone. CDR3: CASSRGQGEEPQHF. The CDR3 DNA reads TGCGCCAGCAGTCGTGGACAGGGTGAAGAGCCCCAGCATTTT. This chain joins TRBV5-1 and TRBJ1-5; the match to TRBD1 covers 8 bases. Germline V gene sequence: CDR1 SGHRS, CDR2 YFSETQ. This CDR3 has 14 amino acids. The V segment lost 5 bases and the J segment 8 bases; nucleotides outside the gene matches: 9.

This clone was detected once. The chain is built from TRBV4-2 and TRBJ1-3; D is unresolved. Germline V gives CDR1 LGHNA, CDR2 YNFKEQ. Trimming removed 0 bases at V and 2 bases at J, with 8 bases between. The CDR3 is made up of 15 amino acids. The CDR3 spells CASSQDLEAGNTIYF. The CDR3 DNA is TGTGCCAGCAGCCAAGATCTTGAGGCTGGAAACACCATATATTTT.

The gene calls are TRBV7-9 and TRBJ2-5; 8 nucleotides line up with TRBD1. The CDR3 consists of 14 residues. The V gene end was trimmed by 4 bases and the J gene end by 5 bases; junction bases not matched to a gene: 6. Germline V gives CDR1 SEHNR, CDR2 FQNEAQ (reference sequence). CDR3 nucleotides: TGTGCCAGCAGCTATAGACAGGGGAGGGAGACCCAGTACTTC. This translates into CASSYRQGRETQYF.

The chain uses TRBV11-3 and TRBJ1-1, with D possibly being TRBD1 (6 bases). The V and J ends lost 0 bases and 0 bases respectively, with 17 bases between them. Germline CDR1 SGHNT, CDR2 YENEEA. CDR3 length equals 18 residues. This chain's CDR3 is CASSLDPRGGWMNTEAFF. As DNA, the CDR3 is TGTGCCAGCAGCTTAGATCCCAGGGGAGGATGGATGAACACTGAAGCTTTCTTT.

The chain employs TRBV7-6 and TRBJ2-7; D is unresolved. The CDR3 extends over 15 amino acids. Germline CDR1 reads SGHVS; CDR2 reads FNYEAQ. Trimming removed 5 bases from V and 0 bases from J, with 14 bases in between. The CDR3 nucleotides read TGTGCCAGCAGCCCCCTGGGCAGGTCCTCCTACGAGCAGTACTTC. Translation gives CASSPLGRSSYEQYF.

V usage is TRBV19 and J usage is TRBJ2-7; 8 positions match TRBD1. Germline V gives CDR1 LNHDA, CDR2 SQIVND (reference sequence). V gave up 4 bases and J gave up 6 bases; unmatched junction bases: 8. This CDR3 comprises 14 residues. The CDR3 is CASSTWDRLAEQYF. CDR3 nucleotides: TGTGCCAGTAGTACCTGGGACAGGCTCGCCGAGCAGTACTTC.

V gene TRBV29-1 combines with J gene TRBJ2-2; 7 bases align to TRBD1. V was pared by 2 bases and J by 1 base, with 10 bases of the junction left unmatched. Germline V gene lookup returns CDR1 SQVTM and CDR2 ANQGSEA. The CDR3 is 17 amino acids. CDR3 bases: TGCAGCGTTGAAAAGCTCCGAGGGGGCGGGAACACCGGGGAGCTGTTTTTT. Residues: CSVEKLRGGGNTGELFF.

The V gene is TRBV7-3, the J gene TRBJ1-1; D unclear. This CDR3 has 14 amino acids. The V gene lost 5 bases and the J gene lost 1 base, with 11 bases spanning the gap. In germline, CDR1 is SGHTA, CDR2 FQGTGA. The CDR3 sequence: CASSPHRTNTEAFF. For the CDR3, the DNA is TGTGCCAGCAGCCCCCATCGAACGAACACTGAAGCTTTCTTT.

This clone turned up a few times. CDR3 sequence: CASSPRTGEGNTIYF. CDR3 nucleotides: TGCGCCAGCAGCCCGCGGACAGGGGAAGGAAACACCATATATTTT. J is TRBJ1-3 and V is TRBV5-1, with TRBD1 matching over 9 bases. The CDR3 has 15 residues. The germline V gene has CDR1 SGHRS and CDR2 YFSETQ. The V and J ends lost 4 bases and 4 bases, in that order; junction bases with no gene match: 6.

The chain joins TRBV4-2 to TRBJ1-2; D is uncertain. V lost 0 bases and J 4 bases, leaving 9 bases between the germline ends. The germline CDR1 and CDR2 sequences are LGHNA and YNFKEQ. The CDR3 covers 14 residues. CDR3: CASSQEGRIYGYTF. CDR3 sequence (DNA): TGTGCCAGCAGCCAAGAGGGTCGGATCTATGGCTACACCTTC.

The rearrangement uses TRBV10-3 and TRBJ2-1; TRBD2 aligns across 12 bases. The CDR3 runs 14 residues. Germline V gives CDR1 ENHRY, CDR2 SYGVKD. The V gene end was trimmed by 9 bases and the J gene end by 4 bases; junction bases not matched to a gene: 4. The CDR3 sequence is CAMPSGRAYNEQFF. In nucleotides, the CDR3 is TGTGCCATGCCTAGCGGGAGGGCTTACAATGAGCAGTTCTTC.

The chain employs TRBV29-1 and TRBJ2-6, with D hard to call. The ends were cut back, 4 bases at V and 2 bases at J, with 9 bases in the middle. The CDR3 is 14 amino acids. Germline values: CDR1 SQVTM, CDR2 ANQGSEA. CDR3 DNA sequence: TGCAGCGTTGGGGGTAACACTGGGGCCAACGTCCTGACTTTC. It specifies CSVGGNTGANVLTF.

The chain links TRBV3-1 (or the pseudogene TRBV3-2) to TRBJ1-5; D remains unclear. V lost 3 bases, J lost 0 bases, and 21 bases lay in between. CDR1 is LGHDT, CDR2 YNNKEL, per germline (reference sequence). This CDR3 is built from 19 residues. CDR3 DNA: TGTGCCAGCAGCCAGTCGGCAGGCTCCCACAAATATAGCAATCAGCCCCAGCATTTT. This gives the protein CASSQSAGSHKYSNQPQHF.

The CDR3: CASSQDLAGSDEQYF. The DNA for the CDR3 is TGCGCCAGCAGCCAAGATCTTGCAGGGTCGGACGAGCAGTACTTC. The chain couples TRBV4-3 to TRBJ2-7, with D tentatively TRBD1 (5 bases). Germline V gives CDR1 LGHNA, CDR2 YSLEER. Deletions cut 0 bases from V and 5 bases from J, with 14 bases between. The CDR3 runs to 15 residues.